Below, 2 T cell receptor beta chains from the same sample are listed, as sequenced in a study of T cells in Graves' hyperthyroidism and ophthalmopathy. TCR beta CDR3 sequences were amplified from RNA transcripts. HTBI primers were used for first-round RT-PCR of the TCR CDR3. MiXCR was run by TCRdb on the multiplex PCR reads, yielding one entry per CDR3 protein. The table has about 740,000 distinct CDR3 sequences, 12% to 15% seen once. The specimen was blood. These TCRs come from a young woman with Graves' hyperthyroidism.

This clonotype was counted ten times or more. The gene calls are TRBV29-1 and TRBJ2-2; the D call may be TRBD1 or TRBD2 (5 bases each). The CDR3 has 15 amino acids. The V and J ends lost 1 base and 0 bases respectively, with 9 bases between them. CDR1 and CDR2 from the germline V gene are SQVTM and ANQGSEA. The CDR3 DNA follows: TGCAGCGTTGAAGCGGGGCGAACGAACACCGGGGAGCTGTTTTTT. It codes for CSVEAGRTNTGELFF.

This clonotype has just a few counts. The CDR3 DNA is TGTGCCAGTAGTACAACCAGACTCGTTTTTCAGGATCACAATGAGCAGTTCTTC. Translating gives CASSTTRLVFQDHNEQFF. The V and J genes are TRBV19 and TRBJ2-1; no clear D. CDR3 length: 18 amino acids. Germline CDR1 reads LNHDA; CDR2 reads SQIVND (reference sequence). Trimming pared 4 bases from V and 5 bases from J, leaving 24 bases between. Together with reference TRBV19 and TRBJ2-1, the CDR3 gives the full variable domain: DGGITQSPKYLFRKEGQNVTLSCEQNLNHDAMYWYRQDPGQGLRLIYYSQIVNDFQKGDIAEGYSVSREKKESFPLTVTSAQKNPTAFYLCASSTTRLVFQDHNEQFFGPGTRLTVL.